A selection of T cell receptor beta chains follows, all from one sample in a study of beta chain features in type 1 diabetes. TCRdb keeps only in-frame clones here, not all; method: immunoSEQ multiplex PCR. Among roughly 160,000 clones, around 8% were seen once, and the ten largest hold about 0.9%. Sequenced: central memory CD4+ T cells from blood. Receptor source: a woman aged 40 to 55 with type 1 diabetes. CDR3s include the opening cysteine and the closing phenylalanine or tryptophan. Fields, in order: V gene, D gene, clone size, J gene, CDR3 DNA, CDR3 protein. D genes are given only for firm matches. Some rows have no size entry. The others give once, few or many, or a class for an expanded clone.

V: TRBV7-3; D: -; size: many; J: TRBJ2-2; DNA: TGTGCCAGCAGCTTAAGAAGGGGGGGGCCCGGGGAGCTGTTTTTT; CDR3: CASSLRRGGPGELFF
V: TRBV27; D: TRBD2; size: few; J: TRBJ2-1; DNA: TGTGCCAGTACCCGGGGGGATGAGCAGTTCTTC; CDR3: CASTRGDEQFF
V: TRBV28; D: -; size: few; J: TRBJ1-5; DNA: TGTGCCAGCAGTTTGGCACAGGGAAGGCAGCCCCAGCATTTT; CDR3: CASSLAQGRQPQHF
V: TRBV29-1; D: -; size: few; J: TRBJ1-2; DNA: TGCAGCGTTGAAGGGGCAAAGGCGTCTGGCTACACCTTC; CDR3: CSVEGAKASGYTF
V: TRBV6-8; D: TRBD1; size: few; J: TRBJ1-5; DNA: TGTGCCAGCAGTTACATCTTCGGACAGGGGGCGGCTCAGCCCCAGCATTTT; CDR3: CASSYIFGQGAAQPQHF
V: TRBV28; D: TRBD1; size: many; J: TRBJ2-7; DNA: TGTGCCAGCAGTTTCGGGACAGGGGTTGGCGAGCAGTACTTC; CDR3: CASSFGTGVGEQYF
V: TRBV18; D: -; size: -; J: TRBJ1-1; DNA: TGTGCCAGCTCACGAGGAACTGTATCGGACACTGAAGCTTTCTTT; CDR3: CASSRGTVSDTEAFF
V: TRBV28; D: -; size: many; J: TRBJ2-1; DNA: TGTGCCGCCCAGGGAAACGGCAATGAGCAGTTCTTC; CDR3: CAAQGNGNEQFF
V: TRBV18; D: -; size: few; J: TRBJ1-5; DNA: TGTGCCAGCTCACCAGGAACAGGGTCAGCGGGGCAGCCCCAGCATTTT; CDR3: CASSPGTGSAGQPQHF
V: TRBV5-1; D: -; size: few; J: TRBJ2-3; DNA: TGCGCCAGCAGCTTCGGTAGAGGCACAGATACGCAGTATTTT; CDR3: CASSFGRGTDTQYF
V: TRBV27; D: TRBD1; size: -; J: TRBJ1-1; DNA: TGTGCCAGCAGCGACCCGGGACAGGGACTAGAGAGAACTGAAGCTTTCTTT; CDR3: CASSDPGQGLERTEAFF
V: TRBV7-8; D: -; size: few; J: TRBJ1-1; DNA: TGTGCCAGCAGCGGCGCTGGGGGGATGAACACTGAAGCTTTCTTT; CDR3: CASSGAGGMNTEAFF
V: TRBV7-8; D: TRBD2; size: few; J: TRBJ2-7; DNA: TGTGCCAGCAGCCCCCTAAATAGCGGGAGTTCGTACGAGCAGTACTTC; CDR3: CASSPLNSGSSYEQYF
V: TRBV6-5; D: TRBD1; size: few; J: TRBJ1-1; DNA: TGTGCCAGCAGTACCCCGGGACAGGGAATTACTGAAGCTTTCTTT; CDR3: CASSTPGQGITEAFF
V: TRBV15; D: TRBD1; size: few; J: TRBJ2-1; DNA: TGTGCCACCAGCAGAGATAGGTCCGGGACAGCTAATGAGCAGTTCTTC; CDR3: CATSRDRSGTANEQFF
V: TRBV21-1; D: -; size: few; J: TRBJ2-7; DNA: TGTGCCAGCAGCAAAGGTTTAGCGGGAGAGGGTTACGAGCAGTACTTC; CDR3: CASSKGLAGEGYEQYF
V: TRBV7-8; D: TRBD2; size: few; J: TRBJ2-6; DNA: TGTGCCAGCAGCCCGCCGCAGGTAGCGGGATCTGGGGCCAACGTCCTGACTTTC; CDR3: CASSPPQVAGSGANVLTF
V: TRBV27; D: TRBD1; size: -; J: TRBJ2-2; DNA: TGTGCCAGCAGTTTAAGACAGGGATCGAGCACCGGGGAGCTGTTTTTT; CDR3: CASSLRQGSSTGELFF
V: TRBV11-2; D: -; size: few; J: TRBJ2-2; DNA: TGTGCCAGCAGCCCCCAACCGCGGGCCGGGGAGCTGTTTTTT; CDR3: CASSPQPRAGELFF
V: TRBV29-1; D: TRBD2; size: few; J: TRBJ2-1; DNA: TGCAGCGTTGTAAGGTCACGGGGGGGCGATGAGCAGTTCTTC; CDR3: CSVVRSRGGDEQFF
V: TRBV4-2; D: -; size: -; J: TRBJ1-2; DNA: TGTGCCAGCAGCCAAGGCGGCAGGGAAGAGGGCTACACCTTC; CDR3: CASSQGGREEGYTF
V: TRBV5-6; D: TRBD1; size: few; J: TRBJ1-2; DNA: TGTGCCAGCGGGACAGGGCTTTCCCAGGATCATGGCTACACCTTC; CDR3: CASGTGLSQDHGYTF
V: TRBV2; D: TRBD1; size: -; J: TRBJ1-5; DNA: TGTGCCAGCAGTGGACAGGGGCGGATTGGTCAGCCCCAGCATTTT; CDR3: CASSGQGRIGQPQHF
V: TRBV28; D: -; size: few; J: TRBJ1-3; DNA: TGTGCCAGCAGCCCGGAGATCTCTGGAAACACCATATATTTT; CDR3: CASSPEISGNTIYF
V: TRBV28; D: -; size: -; J: TRBJ1-5; DNA: TGTGCCAGCAGTGGGGGGGCAGGGGCCTTCAATCAGCCCCAGCATTTT; CDR3: CASSGGAGAFNQPQHF
V: TRBV5-1; D: TRBD2; size: few; J: TRBJ2-1; DNA: TGCGCCAGCAGCTTGGCCTGGGGGGGAAGCTCCTACAATGAGCAGTTCTTC; CDR3: CASSLAWGGSSYNEQFF
V: TRBV7-2; D: -; size: few; J: TRBJ2-5; DNA: TGTGCCAGCAGCCCTACTCGGGAGACCCAGTACTTC; CDR3: CASSPTRETQYF
V: TRBV6-4; D: -; size: -; J: TRBJ1-5; DNA: TGTGCCAGCAGACAGTTCAATCAGCCCCAGCATTTT; CDR3: CASRQFNQPQHF
V: TRBV2; D: -; size: -; J: TRBJ2-7; DNA: TGTGCCAGCAGTGAAGTAGAGGGGGCGGGGGAGCAGTACTTC; CDR3: CASSEVEGAGEQYF
V: TRBV28; D: TRBD1; size: -; J: TRBJ2-7; DNA: TGTGCCAGCAGTATCCCGACAGGGGCCTACGAGCAGTACTTC; CDR3: CASSIPTGAYEQYF
V: TRBV7-9; D: -; size: -; J: TRBJ1-4; DNA: TGTGCCAGCAGCTTAGGGTTAGGGGATGAAAAACTGTTTTTT; CDR3: CASSLGLGDEKLFF
V: TRBV6-5; D: -; size: few; J: TRBJ2-3; DNA: TGTGCCAGCACCACCCTGGAGGGATATACGCAGTATTTT; CDR3: CASTTLEGYTQYF
V: TRBV10-3; D: TRBD1; size: few; J: TRBJ1-1; DNA: TGTGCCATCAGTCGGACAGGGGGCCTGAACACTGAAGCTTTCTTT; CDR3: CAISRTGGLNTEAFF
V: TRBV30; D: TRBD1; size: few; J: TRBJ1-6; DNA: TGTGCCTGGAGAAGACAGGGCAATAATTCACCCCTCCACTTT; CDR3: CAWRRQGNNSPLHF
V: TRBV7-6; D: -; size: few; J: TRBJ1-1; DNA: TGTGCCAGCAGCCCTTGGGGGGGGTCTAACACTGAAGCTTTCTTT; CDR3: CASSPWGGSNTEAFF
V: TRBV4-1; D: TRBD1; size: -; J: TRBJ1-1; DNA: TGCGCCAGCAGCCAACCTCGGACAGGGGGGAACACTGAAGCTTTCTTT; CDR3: CASSQPRTGGNTEAFF
V: TRBV5-4; D: -; size: once; J: TRBJ2-5; DNA: TGTGCCAGCAGTCACGCCTTTAGGGGGGGGACCCAGTACTTC; CDR3: CASSHAFRGGTQYF
V: TRBV28; D: -; size: few; J: TRBJ2-1; DNA: TGTGCCAGCAGCACTCGGCAGGGGTGGGGGTCCTACAATGAGCAGTTCTTC; CDR3: CASSTRQGWGSYNEQFF
V: TRBV28; D: TRBD1; size: few; J: TRBJ1-3; DNA: TGTGCCAGCAAACCCGGGACAGTATTCTCTGGAAACACCATATATTTT; CDR3: CASKPGTVFSGNTIYF
V: TRBV19; D: TRBD1; size: -; J: TRBJ2-5; DNA: TGTGCCAGTAGTTTAGGACAGGGGGTAGAGACCCAGTACTTC; CDR3: CASSLGQGVETQYF
V: TRBV14; D: -; size: -; J: TRBJ1-3; DNA: TGTGCCAGCAGCCAGCTGACAGGTTCACGAAACACCATATATTTT; CDR3: CASSQLTGSRNTIYF
V: TRBV5-8; D: -; size: few; J: TRBJ1-2; DNA: TGTGCCAGCAGCTTGCGTCACCGGTATGGCTACACCTTC; CDR3: CASSLRHRYGYTF
V: TRBV5-1; D: TRBD1; size: few; J: TRBJ1-2; DNA: TGCGCCAGCAGCTTGCAGGGGGATGATGGCTACACCTTC; CDR3: CASSLQGDDGYTF
V: TRBV5-4; D: -; size: -; J: TRBJ1-1; DNA: TGTGCCAGCAGCTTGATCGCTCCAGACACTGAAGCTTTCTTT; CDR3: CASSLIAPDTEAFF
V: TRBV10-3; D: TRBD2; size: -; J: TRBJ2-3; DNA: TGTGCCATCAGTGACACTAGCGGGAGGGCTACAGATACGCAGTATTTT; CDR3: CAISDTSGRATDTQYF
V: TRBV7-3; D: TRBD2; size: -; J: TRBJ2-5; DNA: TGTGCCAGCAGCTTACTAGCGGGACCTCAAGAGACCCAGTACTTC; CDR3: CASSLLAGPQETQYF
V: TRBV7-2; D: -; size: many; J: TRBJ1-6; DNA: TGTGCCAGCAGCTTAAATCCAGGGAATTCACCCCTCCACTTT; CDR3: CASSLNPGNSPLHF
V: TRBV10-3; D: TRBD1; size: -; J: TRBJ1-1; DNA: TGTGCCATCAGCTCAGGGGGCGAGGGGACTGAAGCTTTCTTT; CDR3: CAISSGGEGTEAFF
V: TRBV2; D: TRBD1; size: few; J: TRBJ2-3; DNA: TGTGCCAGCAGTGAAGGGACAGGGGCAGATACGCAGTATTTT; CDR3: CASSEGTGADTQYF
V: TRBV5-4; D: TRBD2; size: -; J: TRBJ2-1; DNA: TGTGCCAGCAGCTCGGGACTAGATTTAGGTGATGAGCAGTTCTTC; CDR3: CASSSGLDLGDEQFF
V: TRBV6-6; D: -; size: -; J: TRBJ2-7; DNA: TGTGCCAGCAGTTACCCGGAGGGGAGCGAGCAGTACTTC; CDR3: CASSYPEGSEQYF
V: TRBV19; D: -; size: few; J: TRBJ1-5; DNA: TGTGCCAGTAAAGGAGAGACGGGTCAGCCCCAGCATTTT; CDR3: CASKGETGQPQHF
V: TRBV7-2; D: -; size: few; J: TRBJ2-7; DNA: TGTGCCAGCAGCTTAGAAACCGGCTACGAGCAGTACTTC; CDR3: CASSLETGYEQYF
V: TRBV2; D: -; size: few; J: TRBJ1-2; DNA: TGTGCCAGCAGTGATCGTAACTATGGCTACACCTTC; CDR3: CASSDRNYGYTF